The next 25 T cell receptor beta chains were all read from a single sample in a study of CD4+ T cells in melanoma. Some clones are missing from TCRdb's copy, which holds only in-frame ones; the method was immunoSEQ multiplex PCR. Of 50,000 or so clones listed, roughly nine tenths are singletons. The material sequenced was peripheral blood. These receptors were taken from a human donor with melanoma.

The V call is TRBV9, the J call TRBJ2-7; perhaps TRBD1 as D (6 bases). Trimming cost V 0 bases and J 10 bases, with 14 bases left between them. This CDR3 contains 13 residues. Germline V gives CDR1 SGDLS, CDR2 YYNGEE. In DNA form, the CDR3 reads TGTGCCAGCAGCGTAGAACAGGGCTCAGACCAGTACTTC. Amino acids: CASSVEQGSDQYF.

The rearrangement links TRBV6-5 to TRBJ1-3; perhaps TRBD1 as D (5 bases). Germline V gene data show CDR1 as MNHEY and CDR2 as SVGAGI. Trimming shortened V by 5 bases and J by 3 bases, and 11 bases separated the two germline ends. The CDR3 is 14 amino acids. CDR3 region: CASSLSGVGNTIYF. CDR3 sequence (DNA): TGTGCCAGCAGTCTCTCGGGGGTTGGAAACACCATATATTTT.

The DNA for the CDR3 is TGTGCCAGCAGTTATTCGACGGCGGTGAACACTGAAGCTTTCTTT. It codes for CASSYSTAVNTEAFF. This chain uses TRBV6-5 with TRBJ1-1; D remains ambiguous. The CDR3 is made up of 15 amino acids. CDR1 is MNHEY and CDR2 is SVGAGI in the germline V gene. V was shortened by 3 bases and J by 0 bases, with 11 bases between the two germline ends.

In regard to this clone: Different DNA sequences within this sample yield the same CDR3. The genes are TRBV7-9 and TRBJ1-2; a possible D gene is TRBD1 (5 bases). This CDR3 is 15 amino acids long. Per germline, CDR1 SEHNR and CDR2 FQNEAQ (reference sequence). V lost 1 base, J lost 4 bases, and 13 bases lay in between. CDR3 region: CASSLGAGQGYGYTF. The CDR3 DNA is TGTGCCAGCAGCTTAGGGGCAGGCCAGGGCTATGGCTACACCTTC.

This chain uses TRBV7-6 with TRBJ1-1, with a possible D match to TRBD1 (6 bases). Per germline, CDR1 SGHVS and CDR2 FNYEAQ. The CDR3 runs to 15 residues. V gave up 4 bases and J gave up 0 bases, with 12 bases separating them. Here the CDR3 reads CASSSPGTLNTEAFF. The CDR3 nucleotides read TGTGCCAGCAGCTCCCCCGGGACACTGAACACTGAAGCTTTCTTT.

J is TRBJ2-7 and V is TRBV9, with 8 bases that match TRBD1. Germline CDR1 is SGDLS and CDR2 is YYNGEE. CDR3 size: 15 residues. V lost 0 bases, J lost 5 bases, and 7 bases stayed unmatched. CDR3 residues: CASSVAQGEINEQYF. The CDR3 coding sequence is TGTGCCAGCAGCGTAGCACAGGGGGAGATTAACGAGCAGTACTTC.

The chain is built from TRBV2 and TRBJ1-5, with no clear D. The CDR3 sequence is 15 residues long. V was clipped by 6 bases and J by 3 bases, with 15 bases between them. Germline lookup yields CDR1 SNHLY and CDR2 FYNNEI. The CDR3 loop is CASSLMGITNQPQHF. The CDR3 DNA reads as TGTGCCAGCAGCTTAATGGGAATCACCAATCAGCCCCAGCATTTT.

This clone is a singleton in its sample. The chain is built from TRBV19 and TRBJ2-4, with D perhaps being TRBD1 or TRBD2 (6 bases each). The CDR3 loop spans 15 amino acids. CDR1 and CDR2 (germline): LNHDA, SQIVND (reference sequence). The V end lost 0 bases, the J end lost 11 bases, and 17 bases lay between the germline ends. Written as DNA, the CDR3 is TGTGCCAGTAGTATAGATCCGGGGGCCGCAGTTGTTCAGTACTTC. Encoded protein: CASSIDPGAAVVQYF.

This chain links TRBV2 with TRBJ2-5; D ambiguous. Trimming took off 5 bases at V and 1 base at J, with 11 bases between the two ends. Germline loops: CDR1 SNHLY, CDR2 FYNNEI. The CDR3 contains 14 residues. The CDR3 protein is CASSRRSSQETQYF. CDR3 coding DNA: TGTGCCAGCAGTAGGCGTTCCAGCCAAGAGACCCAGTACTTC.

The chain carries TRBV5-5 and TRBJ1-2; a possible D gene is TRBD1 (6 bases). CDR1 is SGHKS, CDR2 YYEKEE, per germline (reference sequence). The V end lost 4 bases, the J end lost 2 bases, and 15 bases lay between the germline ends. The CDR3 sequence is 15 residues long. In DNA, the CDR3 is TGTGCCAGCAGCCCTGGGGGACATCAAAACTATGGCTACACCTTC. The encoded protein is CASSPGGHQNYGYTF.

The V call is TRBV5-1, the J call TRBJ1-1; maybe TRBD1 (6 bases). There are 14 residues in the CDR3. Germline V gene lookup returns CDR1 SGHRS and CDR2 YFSETQ. With 0 bases removed from V and 0 bases from J, the gap between germline ends came to 6 bases. The CDR3 here is CASSLGDMNTEAFF. The CDR3 nucleotides are TGCGCCAGCAGCTTGGGGGACATGAACACTGAAGCTTTCTTT.

The gene calls are TRBV29-1 and TRBJ2-1, with D tentatively TRBD1 (6 bases). V was cut by 0 bases and J by 9 bases, with 18 bases left in between. CDR3 length: 15 amino acids. Germline lookup yields CDR1 SQVTM and CDR2 ANQGSEA. The CDR3 protein is CSVEERARGKPEQFF. The DNA for the CDR3 is TGCAGCGTTGAAGAAAGGGCGAGGGGGAAGCCTGAGCAGTTCTTC.

The rearrangement links TRBV7-8 to TRBJ2-5; 9 nucleotides match TRBD1. The CDR3 runs 18 residues. V lost 2 bases, J lost 5 bases, and 15 bases stayed unmatched. Germline V CDR1 and CDR2: SGHVS, FQNEAQ. CDR3 sequence reads: CASSLTPYRTGAGETQYF. In DNA, the CDR3 is TGTGCCAGCAGCTTAACGCCGTACCGGACAGGGGCGGGGGAGACCCAGTACTTC.

This clone was picked up one time. The chain has TRBV19 and TRBJ1-6, with 11 bases that match TRBD1. The CDR3 spans 16 residues. Germline V lookup: CDR1 LNHDA, CDR2 SQIVND (reference sequence). The trim removed 3 bases at V and 7 bases at J, leaving 5 bases unmatched. The CDR3 region has the DNA TGTGCCAGTAGTATCCGCGGGGACAGGGGGAATTCACCCCTCCACTTT. It encodes CASSIRGDRGNSPLHF.

The rearrangement joins TRBV27 to TRBJ2-5; the D gene is possibly TRBD1 (5 bases). Trimming left V 5 bases short and J 0 bases short, with 7 bases between. The CDR3 runs to 13 residues. Germline values: CDR1 MNHEY, CDR2 SMNVEV (reference sequence). The chain's CDR3 is CASSQGNQETQYF. The CDR3 DNA reads TGTGCCAGCAGTCAGGGTAACCAAGAGACCCAGTACTTC.

The chain recombines TRBV19 with TRBJ1-1; D unresolved. The CDR3 length is 14 residues. Trimming left V 7 bases short and J 1 base short, with 13 bases between. Germline-derived CDR1 and CDR2 are LNHDA and SQIVND (reference sequence). The CDR3 loop reads CASTPRASNTEAFF. In DNA form, the CDR3 reads TGTGCCAGTACCCCTCGGGCTTCGAACACTGAAGCTTTCTTT.

The CDR3 here is CASSPWADYSYEQYF. The CDR3 nucleotides are TGTGCCAGCTCACCATGGGCGGATTACTCCTACGAGCAGTACTTC. The J gene is TRBJ2-5, the V gene TRBV18; D is undetermined. The J call may be wrong; the DNA end is better matched by TRBJ2-7. The CDR3 is made up of 15 amino acids. Germline V gives CDR1 KGHSH, CDR2 LQKENI.

The chain recombines TRBV19 with TRBJ1-1, with D tentatively TRBD1 (6 bases). CDR1 is LNHDA, CDR2 SQIVND, per germline (reference sequence). V dropped 5 bases and J dropped 5 bases, with 15 bases sitting between them. The CDR3 length is 14 residues. CDR3 bases: TGTGCCAGTAGTTTCGGGGGCGCGAGTACTGAAGCTTTCTTT. Encoded protein: CASSFGGASTEAFF.

The rearrangement joins TRBV7-9 to TRBJ2-1; D is possibly TRBD1 (5 bases). The CDR3 runs 16 residues. Trimming cost V 5 bases and J 0 bases, with 14 bases left between them. Germline V lookup: CDR1 SEHNR, CDR2 FQNEAQ (reference sequence). CDR3 loop: CASSPETGSSYNEQFF. DNA for the CDR3: TGTGCCAGCAGCCCGGAAACAGGTAGCTCCTACAATGAGCAGTTCTTC.

This sequence joins TRBV30 and TRBJ1-5, with TRBD1 matching 11 bases. Germline trimming cut 3 bases from V and 5 bases from J; bases unmatched to any gene: 3. The CDR3 runs to 14 residues. Germline CDR1 and CDR2: GTSNPN and SVGIG (reference sequence). CDR3 loop: CAWSRDRGYQPQHF. CDR3 sequence (DNA): TGTGCCTGGAGCAGGGACAGGGGGTATCAGCCCCAGCATTTT.

V and J are TRBV9 and TRBJ1-4; 7 nucleotides match TRBD1. Germline values: CDR1 SGDLS, CDR2 YYNGEE. This CDR3 region has 15 residues. After removal of 7 bases from V and 4 bases from J, the junction contained 10 bases not matched to a gene. CDR3 loop: CASGGDRAVNEKLFF. For the CDR3, the DNA is TGTGCCAGCGGAGGTGACAGGGCTGTTAATGAAAAACTGTTTTTT.

This chain joins TRBV5-6 and TRBJ2-7; D is uncertain. V was shortened by 1 base and J by 2 bases, with 10 bases between the two germline ends. Germline CDR1 and CDR2: SGHDT and YYEEEE. The CDR3 is 14 residues long. The CDR3 reads CASSLPQAPYEQYF. The CDR3 nucleotides are TGTGCCAGCAGCTTGCCCCAGGCCCCCTACGAGCAGTACTTC.

This clone was seen a single time. Other DNA sequences in the sample encode the same CDR3. The chain joins TRBV7-9 to TRBJ1-1; D gene ambiguous. Germline-derived CDR1 and CDR2 are SEHNR and FQNEAQ (reference sequence). This CDR3 region has 13 residues. V lost 0 bases and J lost 5, with 7 bases in between. CDR3: CASSLAGRTEAFF. CDR3 bases: TGTGCCAGCAGCTTAGCGGGGAGAACTGAAGCTTTCTTT.

The chain uses TRBV7-9 and TRBJ2-7; D is unresolved. The CDR3 is 13 residues long. Between the trimmed V and J ends, which lost 10 bases and 1 base, there was a span of 14 bases. The germline V gene has CDR1 SEHNR and CDR2 FQNEAQ (reference sequence). The CDR3 loop is CATLGERSYEQYF. The DNA of the CDR3 is TGTGCCACGCTCGGCGAGCGTTCCTACGAGCAGTACTTC.

V and J are TRBV5-6 and TRBJ2-7, with a possible D match to TRBD1 (5 bases). In germline, CDR1 is SGHDT, CDR2 YYEEEE. The V and J ends lost 0 bases and 2 bases respectively, with 9 bases between them. This CDR3 comprises 14 residues. For the CDR3, the DNA is TGTGCCAGCAGCTTGGTAGGGGCGACCTACGAGCAGTACTTC. It codes for CASSLVGATYEQYF.